This T cell receptor (beta chain) was captured in a study of OX40 agonist ivuxolimab in advanced cancers. Sequenced by immunoSEQ multiplex PCR; TCRdb stores in-frame clones only, minus some. This sample has tens of thousands of clones, with about 82% found just once. This CDR3 region has 15 residues. Germline assignment: CDR1 SGHTA and CDR2 FQGTGA. V lost 5 bases, J lost 0 bases, and 13 bases lay in between. In this sample, this clone turned up a few times. This rearrangement joins TRBV7-3 to TRBJ1-2; perhaps TRBD1 as D (5 bases). The TCR comes from an adult with an advanced solid tumor such as melanoma, head and neck, liver or kidney cancer. The sequences come from CD4+ or CD8+ T cells sorted from blood, collected in a trial of the OX40 agonist ivuxolimab. The CDR3 sequence is CASSPQTVANYGYTF. In DNA, the CDR3 is TGTGCCAGCAGCCCTCAGACAGTAGCTAACTATGGCTACACCTTC.